This record concerns one TCR beta chain sequence. V lost 3 bases and J lost 4, with 12 bases in between. Germline CDR1 and CDR2: MNHEY and SMNVEV (reference sequence). This CDR3 comprises 14 residues. Assay used: immunoSEQ multiplex PCR; TCRdb lists only in-frame clones, some missing. The sample consists of hundreds of thousands of clones, 75% to 90% of them appearing once. The entry originates in a study of blood T cell repertoires in COVID-19. Study background: Samples taken during acute and convalescent COVID-19 were collected in the United States, Italy and Spain.

The sequenced material came from peripheral blood. The chain joins TRBV27 to TRBJ1-1, with D tentatively TRBD1 (6 bases). The receptor was isolated from a woman aged 40-49 years who had recovered from COVID-19. The CDR3 loop reads CASSFVTGFTEAFF. Written as DNA, the CDR3 is TGTGCCAGCAGTTTCGTAACAGGGTTCACTGAAGCTTTCTTT.